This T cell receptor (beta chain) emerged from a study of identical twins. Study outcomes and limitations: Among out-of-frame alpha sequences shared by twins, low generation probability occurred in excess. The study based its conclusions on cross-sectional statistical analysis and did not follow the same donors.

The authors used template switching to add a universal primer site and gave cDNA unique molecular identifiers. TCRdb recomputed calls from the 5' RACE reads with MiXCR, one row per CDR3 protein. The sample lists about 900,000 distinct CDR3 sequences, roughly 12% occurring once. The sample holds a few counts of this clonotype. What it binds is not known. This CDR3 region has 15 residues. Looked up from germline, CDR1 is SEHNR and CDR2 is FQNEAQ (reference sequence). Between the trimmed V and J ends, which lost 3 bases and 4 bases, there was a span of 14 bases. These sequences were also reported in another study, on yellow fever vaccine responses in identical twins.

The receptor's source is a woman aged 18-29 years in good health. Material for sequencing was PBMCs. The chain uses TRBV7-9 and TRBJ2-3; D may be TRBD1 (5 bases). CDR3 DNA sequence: TGTGCCAGCAGCTTCTCGAACAAAGGGGCAGATACGCAGTATTTT. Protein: CASSFSNKGADTQYF.